Sequencing of this T cell receptor beta chain was carried out in a study of naive and memory T cell subsets. General observations from the study: Naive repertoires, especially CD8, held a few larger clonotypes, possibly memory cells re-expressing CD45RA. Activation and differentiation may alter RNA-based TCR counts.

Cells stained for CD3, CD4, CD8, CD45RA, CD27 and viability were sorted into four CD45RA/CD27 subsets. V lost 5 bases to trimming and J lost 0 bases, with 10 bases between them. CDR1 PRHDT and CDR2 FYEKMQ come from the germline V gene (reference sequence). This CDR3 is built from 14 residues. This clonotype appeared a few times. As yet, its antigen is unknown. Two oligonucleotides, mixed equimolar, formed the beta constant-region primer covering TRBC1 and TRBC2. Four rounds of PCR amplified the ligated cDNA using nested alpha and beta constant-region primers plus SP2. The cDNA 3' end received a ligated single-stranded oligonucleotide carrying the SP2 primer and a 12-nucleotide UMI. In TCRdb, the UMI-ligation and nested PCR reads were re-called with MiXCR into one record per CDR3 protein. The sample lists roughly 150,000 distinct CDR3 sequences, more than 15% seen once, with more than 0.6% in the top ten.

The V and J genes are TRBV13 and TRBJ1-1, with TRBD1 as a possible D gene (6 bases). The origin of this receptor is a human donor in good health. The sample consisted of naive CD8+ T cells from blood. CDR3 nucleotide sequence: TGTGCCAGCAGCCCCGACAGGATGAACACTGAAGCTTTCTTT. Translated: CASSPDRMNTEAFF.